The present T cell receptor beta chain was sequenced within a study of blood T cell repertoires in COVID-19. Study as a whole: Material from acute and convalescent COVID-19 was sourced from the United States, Italy and Spain. T cells, B-cell-depleted T cells, or PBMCs supplied cDNA or gDNA.

This clone occurred a few times. Per the study methods: Amplification of reference gene primers provided the estimated nucleated cell counts. Libraries were prepared by immunoSEQ multiplex PCR; TCRdb keeps only in-frame clonotypes and omits some of them. That table supplies the V and J calls and clone size; D and trimming were determined from the DNA. The repertoire holds 85,000 to 90,000 clones, with more than 75% as singletons. Germline V CDR1 and CDR2: SGHTA, FQGNSA. The length of the CDR3 is 15 residues. The V gene lost 2 bases and the J gene lost 5 bases, with 13 bases spanning the gap. The rearrangement links TRBV7-2 to TRBJ2-1; TRBD2 is a possible D gene (5 bases). Sequencing was carried out using peripheral blood. The receptor was derived from a human donor in a cohort sampled during active COVID-19. The chain's CDR3 is CASSLFGGSNNEQFF. The CDR3, as DNA: TGTGCCAGCAGCTTATTCGGCGGGTCAAACAATGAGCAGTTCTTC. The whole variable domain, filled in from reference TRBV7-2 and TRBJ2-1, reads GAGVSQSPSNKVTEKGKDVELRCDPISGHTALYWYRQSLGQGLEFLIYFQGNSAPDKSGLPSDRFSAERTGGSVSTLTIQRTQQEDSAVYLCASSLFGGSNNEQFFGPGTRLTVL.